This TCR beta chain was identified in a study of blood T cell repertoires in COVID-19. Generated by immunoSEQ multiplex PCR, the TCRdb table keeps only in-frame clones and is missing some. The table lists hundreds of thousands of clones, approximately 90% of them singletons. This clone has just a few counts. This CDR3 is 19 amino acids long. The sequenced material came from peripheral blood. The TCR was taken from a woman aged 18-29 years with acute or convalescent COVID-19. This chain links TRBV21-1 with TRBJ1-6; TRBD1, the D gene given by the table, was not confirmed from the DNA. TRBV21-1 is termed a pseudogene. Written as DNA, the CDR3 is TGTGCCAGCAGCGCGATTGAGGTCGACAGGGCGGGACGTGATTCACCCCTCCACTTT. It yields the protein CASSAIEVDRAGRDSPLHF.